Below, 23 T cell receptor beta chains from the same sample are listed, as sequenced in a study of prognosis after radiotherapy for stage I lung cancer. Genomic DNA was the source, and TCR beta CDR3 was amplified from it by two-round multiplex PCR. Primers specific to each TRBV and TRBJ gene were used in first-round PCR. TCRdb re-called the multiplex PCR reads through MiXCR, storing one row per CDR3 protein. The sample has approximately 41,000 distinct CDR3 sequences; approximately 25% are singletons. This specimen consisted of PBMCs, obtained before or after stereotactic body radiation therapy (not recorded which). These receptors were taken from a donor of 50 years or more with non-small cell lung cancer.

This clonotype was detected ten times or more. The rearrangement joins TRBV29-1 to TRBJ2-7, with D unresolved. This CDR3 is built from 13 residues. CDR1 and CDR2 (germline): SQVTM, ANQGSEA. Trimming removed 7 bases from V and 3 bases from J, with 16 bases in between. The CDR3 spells CSALGGDHYEQYF. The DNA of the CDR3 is TGCAGCGCCCTCGGCGGAGACCACTACGAGCAGTACTTC.

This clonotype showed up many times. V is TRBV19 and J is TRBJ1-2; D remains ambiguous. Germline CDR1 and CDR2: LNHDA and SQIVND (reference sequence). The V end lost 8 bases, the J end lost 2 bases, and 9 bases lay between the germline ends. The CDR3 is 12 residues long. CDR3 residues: CASASLNYGYTF. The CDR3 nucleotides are TGTGCCAGTGCCAGTTTGAACTATGGCTACACCTTC.

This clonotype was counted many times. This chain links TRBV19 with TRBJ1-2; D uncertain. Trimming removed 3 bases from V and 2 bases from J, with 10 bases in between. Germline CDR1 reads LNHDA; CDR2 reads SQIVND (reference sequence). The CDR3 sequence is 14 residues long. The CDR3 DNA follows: TGTGCCAGTAGTATTGGGTCAGGCAACTATGGCTACACCTTC. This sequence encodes CASSIGSGNYGYTF. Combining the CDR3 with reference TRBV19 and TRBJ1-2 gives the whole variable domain DGGITQSPKYLFRKEGQNVTLSCEQNLNHDAMYWYRQDPGQGLRLIYYSQIVNDFQKGDIAEGYSVSREKKESFPLTVTSAQKNPTAFYLCASSIGSGNYGYTFGSGTRLTVV.

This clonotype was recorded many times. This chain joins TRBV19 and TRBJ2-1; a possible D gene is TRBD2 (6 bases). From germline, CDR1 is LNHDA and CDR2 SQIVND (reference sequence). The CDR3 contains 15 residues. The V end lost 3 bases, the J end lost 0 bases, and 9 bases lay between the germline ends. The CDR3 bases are TGTGCCAGTAGTATCCCGGGGGTCTCCTACAATGAGCAGTTCTTC. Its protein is CASSIPGVSYNEQFF.

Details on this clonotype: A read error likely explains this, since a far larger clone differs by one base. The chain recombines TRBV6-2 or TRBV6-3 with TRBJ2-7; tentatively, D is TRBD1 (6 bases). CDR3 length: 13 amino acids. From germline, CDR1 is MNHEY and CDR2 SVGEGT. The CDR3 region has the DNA TGTGCCAGCAGTTATCAGGGGCCCTACGAGCTGTACTTC. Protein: CASSYQGPYELYF.

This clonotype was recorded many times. The CDR3 here is CASSPWTSGRGHEQFF. CDR3 bases: TGTGCCAGCAGCCCCTGGACTAGCGGGAGAGGACATGAGCAGTTCTTC. The rearrangement links TRBV3-1 to TRBJ2-1, with TRBD2 matching over 13 bases. The CDR3 totals 16 residues. Germline V gene data show CDR1 as LGHDT and CDR2 as YNNKEL (reference sequence). Trimming at V came to 4 bases and at J to 8 bases, leaving 8 bases not matched to a gene.

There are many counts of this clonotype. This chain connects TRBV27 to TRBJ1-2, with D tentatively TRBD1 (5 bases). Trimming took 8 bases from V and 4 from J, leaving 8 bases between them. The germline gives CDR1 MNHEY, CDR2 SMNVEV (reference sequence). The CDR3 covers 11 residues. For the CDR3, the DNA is TGTGCCAGCTTGGGGGTCTATGGCTACACCTTC. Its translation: CASLGVYGYTF.

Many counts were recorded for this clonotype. Here the CDR3 reads CASSIGVNYGYTF. In DNA form, the CDR3 reads TGTGCCAGTAGTATTGGGGTGAACTATGGCTACACCTTC. The V and J genes are TRBV19 and TRBJ1-2; D call uncertain. Germline V CDR1 and CDR2: LNHDA, SQIVND (reference sequence). The CDR3 runs to 13 residues. V was pared by 3 bases and J by 2 bases, with 7 bases between.

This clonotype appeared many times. In DNA, the CDR3 is TGCAGTGCTAGTGGGGCGAGGTGGAACAATGAGCAGTTCTTC. This sequence encodes CSASGARWNNEQFF. The chain combines TRBV20-1 with TRBJ2-1, with D perhaps matching TRBD1 (5 bases). Looked up from germline, CDR1 is DFQATT and CDR2 is SNEGSKA (reference sequence). CDR3 length equals 14 residues. With 3 bases removed from V and 5 bases from J, the gap between germline ends came to 14 bases.

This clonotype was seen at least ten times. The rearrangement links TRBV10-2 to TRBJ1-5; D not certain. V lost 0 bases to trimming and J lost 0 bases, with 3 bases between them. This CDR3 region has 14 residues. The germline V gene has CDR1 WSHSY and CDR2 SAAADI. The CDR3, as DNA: TGCGCCAGCAGTGAGTCGCATAGCAATCAGCCCCAGCATTTT. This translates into CASSESHSNQPQHF.

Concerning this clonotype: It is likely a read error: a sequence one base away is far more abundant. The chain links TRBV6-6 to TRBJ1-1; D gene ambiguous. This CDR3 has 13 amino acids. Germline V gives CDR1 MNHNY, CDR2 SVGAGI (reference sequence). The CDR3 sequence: CTSSYSGWSQAFF. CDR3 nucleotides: TGTACCAGCAGTTACTCGGGATGGTCCCAAGCTTTCTTT.

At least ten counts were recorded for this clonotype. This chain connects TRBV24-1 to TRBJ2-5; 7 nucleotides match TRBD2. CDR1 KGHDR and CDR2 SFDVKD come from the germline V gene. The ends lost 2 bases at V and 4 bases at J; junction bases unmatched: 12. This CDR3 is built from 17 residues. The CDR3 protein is CATSDSFGLEALETQYF. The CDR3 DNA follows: TGTGCCACCAGTGATTCGTTCGGACTAGAGGCCCTAGAGACCCAGTACTTC.

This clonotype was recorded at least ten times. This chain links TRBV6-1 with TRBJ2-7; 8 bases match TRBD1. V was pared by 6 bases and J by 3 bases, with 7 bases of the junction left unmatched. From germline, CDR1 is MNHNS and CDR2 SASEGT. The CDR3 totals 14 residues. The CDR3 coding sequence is TGTGCCAGCAGCCACCGGGACAGGTACTACGAGCAGTACTTC. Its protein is CASSHRDRYYEQYF.

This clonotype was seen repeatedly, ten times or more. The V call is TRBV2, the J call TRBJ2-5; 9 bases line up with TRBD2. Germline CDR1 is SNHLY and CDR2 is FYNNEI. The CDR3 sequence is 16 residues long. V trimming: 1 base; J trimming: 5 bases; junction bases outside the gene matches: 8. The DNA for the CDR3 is TGTGCCAGCAGTGAAGTTAGATGGCTAGCGGGGGAGACCCAGTACTTC. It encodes CASSEVRWLAGETQYF.

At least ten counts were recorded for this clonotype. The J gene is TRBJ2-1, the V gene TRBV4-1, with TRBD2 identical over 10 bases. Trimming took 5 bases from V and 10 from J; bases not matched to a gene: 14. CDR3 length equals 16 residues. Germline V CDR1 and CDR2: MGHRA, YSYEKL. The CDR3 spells CASSNKGVRAGGEQFF. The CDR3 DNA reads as TGCGCCAGCAGCAACAAAGGAGTTCGAGCGGGAGGGGAGCAGTTCTTC.

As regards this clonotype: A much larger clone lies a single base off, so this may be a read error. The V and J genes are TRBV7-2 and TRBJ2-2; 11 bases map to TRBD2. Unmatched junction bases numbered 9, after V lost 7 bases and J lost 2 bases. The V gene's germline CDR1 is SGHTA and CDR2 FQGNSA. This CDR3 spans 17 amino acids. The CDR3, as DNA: TGTGCCAGCAATCGAGTAGCGGGAGGGCCAAACACCGGGGAGCTGTTTTTT. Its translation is CASNRVAGGPNTGELFF.

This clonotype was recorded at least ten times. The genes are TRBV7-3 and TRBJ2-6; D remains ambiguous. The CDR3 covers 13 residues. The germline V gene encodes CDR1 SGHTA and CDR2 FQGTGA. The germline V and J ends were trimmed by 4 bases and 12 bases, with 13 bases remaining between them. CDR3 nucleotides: TGTGCCAGCAGCTCCCTGACAACCTCCGTCCTGACTTTC. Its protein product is CASSSLTTSVLTF.

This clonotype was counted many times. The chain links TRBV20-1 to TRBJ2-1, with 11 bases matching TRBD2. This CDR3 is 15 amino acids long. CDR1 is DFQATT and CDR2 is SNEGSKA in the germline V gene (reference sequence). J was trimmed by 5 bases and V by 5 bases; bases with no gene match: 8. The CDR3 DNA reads TGCAGTGCTCCGTCAGGGACTAGCGGTGACAATGAGCAGTTCTTC. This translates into CSAPSGTSGDNEQFF.

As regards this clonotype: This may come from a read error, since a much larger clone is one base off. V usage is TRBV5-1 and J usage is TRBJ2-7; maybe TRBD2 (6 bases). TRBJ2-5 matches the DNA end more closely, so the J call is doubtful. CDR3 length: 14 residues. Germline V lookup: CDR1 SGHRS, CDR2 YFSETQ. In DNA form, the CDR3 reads TGCGCCAGCATGGAAACTAGCTCCCAAGAGACCCAGTACTTC. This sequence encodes CASMETSSQETQYF.

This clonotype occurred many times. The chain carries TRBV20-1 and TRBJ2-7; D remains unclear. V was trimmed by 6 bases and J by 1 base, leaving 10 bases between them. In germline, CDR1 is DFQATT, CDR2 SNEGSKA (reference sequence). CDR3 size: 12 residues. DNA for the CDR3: TGCAGTGCAACCGTGGTATCCTACGAGCAGTACTTC. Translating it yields CSATVVSYEQYF.

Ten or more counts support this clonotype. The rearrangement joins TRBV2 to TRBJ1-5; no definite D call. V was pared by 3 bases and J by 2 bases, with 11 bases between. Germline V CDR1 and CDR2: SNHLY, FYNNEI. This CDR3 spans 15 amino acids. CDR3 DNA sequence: TGTGCCAGCAGTGAGTGGTTAAATGGCAATCAGCCCCAGCATTTT. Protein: CASSEWLNGNQPQHF.

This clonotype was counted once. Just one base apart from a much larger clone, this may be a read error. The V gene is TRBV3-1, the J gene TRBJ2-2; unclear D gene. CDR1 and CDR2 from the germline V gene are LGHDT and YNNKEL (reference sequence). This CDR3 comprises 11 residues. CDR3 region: CASSTTRELFF. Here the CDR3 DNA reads TGTGCCAGCAGTACCACCAGGGAGCTGTTTTTT.

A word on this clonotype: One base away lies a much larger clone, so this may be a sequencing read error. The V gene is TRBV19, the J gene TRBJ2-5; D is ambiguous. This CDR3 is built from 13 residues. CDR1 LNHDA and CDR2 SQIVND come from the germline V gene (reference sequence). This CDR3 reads CASSIDLQESQYF. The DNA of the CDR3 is TGTGCCAGTAGTATAGACCTACAAGAGTCCCAGTACTTC.